The present T cell receptor beta chain was sequenced within a study of cytotoxic CD8 clonotypes in ibrutinib-treated CLL. Data came from immunoSEQ multiplex PCR; TCRdb stores just in-frame clones and leaves some out. The table shows just over 200,000 clones, with approximately 75% occurring only once. The clonotype was recovered from a human donor with chronic lymphocytic leukemia. The sequenced sample was PBMCs, obtained after 12 months of ibrutinib treatment.

DNA of the CDR3: TGTGCCAGCAGCTTACTGGCAAGTTCACCCCTCCACTTT. This sequence encodes CASSLLASSPLHF. The chain joins TRBV7-9 to TRBJ1-6; D call uncertain. CDR3 length: 13 residues. Trimming took 2 bases from V and 9 from J, leaving 8 bases between them. CDR1 and CDR2 (germline): SEHNR, FQNEAQ (reference sequence).